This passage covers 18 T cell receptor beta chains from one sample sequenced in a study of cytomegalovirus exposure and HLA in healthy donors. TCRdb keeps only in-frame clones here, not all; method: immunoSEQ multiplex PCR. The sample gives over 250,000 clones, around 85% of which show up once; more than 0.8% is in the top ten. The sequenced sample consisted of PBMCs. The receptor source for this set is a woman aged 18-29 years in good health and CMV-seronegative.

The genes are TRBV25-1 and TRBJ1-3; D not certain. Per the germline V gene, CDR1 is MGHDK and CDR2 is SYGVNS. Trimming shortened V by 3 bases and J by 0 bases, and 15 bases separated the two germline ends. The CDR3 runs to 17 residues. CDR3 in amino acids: CASSDGLLEGSGNTIYF. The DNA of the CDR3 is TGTGCCAGCAGTGATGGGTTGCTGGAGGGCTCTGGAAACACCATATATTTT.

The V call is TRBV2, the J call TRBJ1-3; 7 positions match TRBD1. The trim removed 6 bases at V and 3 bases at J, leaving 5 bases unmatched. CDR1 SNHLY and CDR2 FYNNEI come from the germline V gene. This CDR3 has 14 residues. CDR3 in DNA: TGTGCCAGCAGCGAGGGGGCAGGTGGAAACACCATATATTTT. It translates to CASSEGAGGNTIYF.

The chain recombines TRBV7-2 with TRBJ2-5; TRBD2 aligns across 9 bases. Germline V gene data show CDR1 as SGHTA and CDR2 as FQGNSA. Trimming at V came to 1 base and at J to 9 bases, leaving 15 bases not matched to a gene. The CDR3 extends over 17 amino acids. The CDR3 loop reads CASSLESGRSRGGAQYF. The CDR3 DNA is TGTGCCAGCAGCTTAGAGAGCGGGAGGTCCCGAGGTGGGGCCCAGTACTTC.

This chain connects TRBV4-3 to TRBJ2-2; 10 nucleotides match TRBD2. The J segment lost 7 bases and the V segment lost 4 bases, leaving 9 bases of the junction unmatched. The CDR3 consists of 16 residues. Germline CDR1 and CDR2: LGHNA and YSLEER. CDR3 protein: CASSPASGGAYGELFF. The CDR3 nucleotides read TGCGCCAGCAGCCCCGCCAGCGGGGGGGCCTACGGGGAGCTGTTTTTT.

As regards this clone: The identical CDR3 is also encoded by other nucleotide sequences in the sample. The CDR3 bases are TGTGCCAGCAGTGATAGCGACAATGAGCAGTTCTTC. It translates to CASSDSDNEQFF. The J gene is TRBJ2-1, the V gene TRBV2; D is possibly TRBD2 (5 bases). The germline V gene encodes CDR1 SNHLY and CDR2 FYNNEI. The CDR3 totals 12 residues. Trimming shortened V by 3 bases and J by 5 bases, and 5 bases separated the two germline ends.

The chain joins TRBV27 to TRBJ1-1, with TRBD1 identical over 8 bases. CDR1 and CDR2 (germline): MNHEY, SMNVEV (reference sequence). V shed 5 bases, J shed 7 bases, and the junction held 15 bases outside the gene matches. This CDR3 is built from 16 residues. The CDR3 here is CASSPSSGQAQYEAFF. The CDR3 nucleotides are TGTGCCAGCAGTCCATCTTCGGGACAGGCCCAATATGAAGCTTTCTTT.

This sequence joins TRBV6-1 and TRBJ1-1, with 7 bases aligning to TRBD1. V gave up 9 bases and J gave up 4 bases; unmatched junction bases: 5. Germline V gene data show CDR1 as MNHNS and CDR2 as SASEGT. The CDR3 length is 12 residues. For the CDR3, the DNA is TGTGCCAGTAACAGGGGAGCCACTGAAGCTTTCTTT. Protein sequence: CASNRGATEAFF.

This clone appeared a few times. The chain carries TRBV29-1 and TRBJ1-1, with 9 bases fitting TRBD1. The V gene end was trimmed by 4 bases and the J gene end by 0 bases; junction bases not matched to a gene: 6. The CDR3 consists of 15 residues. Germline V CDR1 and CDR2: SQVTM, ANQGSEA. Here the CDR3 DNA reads TGCAGCGTTGTCAGGACAGGGGCGGTGAACACTGAAGCTTTCTTT. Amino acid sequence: CSVVRTGAVNTEAFF.

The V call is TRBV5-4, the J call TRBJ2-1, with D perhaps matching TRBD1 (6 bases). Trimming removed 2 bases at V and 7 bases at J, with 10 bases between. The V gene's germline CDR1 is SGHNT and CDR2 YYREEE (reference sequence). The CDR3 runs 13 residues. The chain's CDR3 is CASSFQGWNEQFF. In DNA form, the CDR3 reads TGTGCCAGCAGCTTCCAGGGGTGGAATGAGCAGTTCTTC.

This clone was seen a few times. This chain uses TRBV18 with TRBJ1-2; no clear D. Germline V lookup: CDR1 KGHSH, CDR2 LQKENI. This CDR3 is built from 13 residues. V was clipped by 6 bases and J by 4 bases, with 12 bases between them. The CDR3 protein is CASSHDAAYGYTF. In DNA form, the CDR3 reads TGTGCCAGCTCTCACGACGCGGCCTATGGCTACACCTTC.

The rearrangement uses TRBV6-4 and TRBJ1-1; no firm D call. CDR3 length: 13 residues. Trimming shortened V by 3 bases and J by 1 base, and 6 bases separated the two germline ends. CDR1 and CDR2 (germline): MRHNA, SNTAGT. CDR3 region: CASSEQRNTEAFF. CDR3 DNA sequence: TGTGCCAGCAGTGAACAGAGGAACACTGAAGCTTTCTTT.

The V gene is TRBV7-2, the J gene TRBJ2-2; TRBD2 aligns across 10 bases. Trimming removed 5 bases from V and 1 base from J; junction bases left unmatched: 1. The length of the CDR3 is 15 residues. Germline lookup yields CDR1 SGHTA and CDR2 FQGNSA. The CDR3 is CASSPSGGNTGELFF. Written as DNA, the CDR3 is TGTGCCAGCAGCCCTAGCGGGGGGAACACCGGGGAGCTGTTTTTT.

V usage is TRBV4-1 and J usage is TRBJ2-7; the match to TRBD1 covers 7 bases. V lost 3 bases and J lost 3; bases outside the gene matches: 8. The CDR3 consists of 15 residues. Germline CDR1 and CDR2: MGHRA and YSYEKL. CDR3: CASSQVGQTDYEQYF. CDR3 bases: TGCGCCAGCAGCCAGGTGGGACAGACGGACTACGAGCAGTACTTC.

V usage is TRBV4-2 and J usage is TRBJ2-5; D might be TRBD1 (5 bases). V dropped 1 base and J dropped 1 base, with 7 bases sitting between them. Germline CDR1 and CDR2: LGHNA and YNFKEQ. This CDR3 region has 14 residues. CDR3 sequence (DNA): TGTGCCAGCAGCCAAGCTGGGGCCCAAGAGACCCAGTACTTC. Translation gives CASSQAGAQETQYF.

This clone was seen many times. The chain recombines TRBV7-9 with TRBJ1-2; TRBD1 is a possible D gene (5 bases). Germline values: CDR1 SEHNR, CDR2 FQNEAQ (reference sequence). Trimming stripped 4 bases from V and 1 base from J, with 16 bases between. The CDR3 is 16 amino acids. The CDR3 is CASSSQGRALNYGYTF. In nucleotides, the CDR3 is TGTGCCAGCAGCTCCCAGGGAAGAGCTCTTAACTATGGCTACACCTTC. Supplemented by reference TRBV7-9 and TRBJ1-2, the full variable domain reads DTGVSQNPRHKITKRGQNVTFRCDPISEHNRLYWYRQTLGQGPEFLTYFQNEAQLEKSRLLSDRFSAERPKGSFSTLEIQRTEQGDSAMYLCASSSQGRALNYGYTFGSGTRLTVV.

The CDR3 protein is CASSAGQDYGYTF. The CDR3 nucleotides read TGTGCCAGCAGCGCCGGACAGGACTATGGCTACACCTTC. The V gene is TRBV9, the J gene TRBJ1-2, with 7 bases that match TRBD1. The germline gives CDR1 SGDLS, CDR2 YYNGEE. J was trimmed by 3 bases and V by 3 bases; bases with no gene match: 2. The CDR3 length is 13 residues. Full variable domain (missing parts from reference TRBV9 and TRBJ1-2): DSGVTQTPKHLITATGQRVTLRCSPRSGDLSVYWYQQSLDQGLQFLIQYYNGEERAKGNILERFSAQQFPDLHSELNLSSLELGDSALYFCASSAGQDYGYTFGSGTRLTVV.

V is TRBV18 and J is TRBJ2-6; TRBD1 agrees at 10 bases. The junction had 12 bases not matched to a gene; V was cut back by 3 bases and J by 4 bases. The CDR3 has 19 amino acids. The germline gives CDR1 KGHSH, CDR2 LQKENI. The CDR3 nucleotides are TGTGCCAGCTCACCCCAAAGAGGGACAGGGGTCGCGGGGGCCAACGTCCTGACTTTC. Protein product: CASSPQRGTGVAGANVLTF.

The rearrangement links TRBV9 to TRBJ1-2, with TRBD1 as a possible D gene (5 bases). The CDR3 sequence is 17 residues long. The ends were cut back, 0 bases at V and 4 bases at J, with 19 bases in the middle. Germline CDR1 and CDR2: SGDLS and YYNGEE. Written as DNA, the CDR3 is TGTGCCAGCAGCGTAGATTTCGGGGGACGTTCGGGCTATGGCTACACCTTC. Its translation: CASSVDFGGRSGYGYTF. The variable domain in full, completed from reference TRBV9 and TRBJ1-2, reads DSGVTQTPKHLITATGQRVTLRCSPRSGDLSVYWYQQSLDQGLQFLIQYYNGEERAKGNILERFSAQQFPDLHSELNLSSLELGDSALYFCASSVDFGGRSGYGYTFGSGTRLTVV.